Listed here are 10 T cell receptor beta chains from one sample, sequenced in a study of OX40 agonist ivuxolimab in advanced cancers. Sequenced by immunoSEQ multiplex PCR; TCRdb stores in-frame clones only, minus some. The data hold some 62,000 clones, with roughly 90% observed a single time. Sequenced material: CD4+ or CD8+ T cells sorted from blood, taken in a trial of the OX40 agonist ivuxolimab. Source of these receptors: an adult with an advanced solid tumor such as melanoma, head and neck, liver or kidney cancer.

In this sample, this clone turned up a few times. J is TRBJ1-5 and V is TRBV7-9, with unresolved D. Germline V gene lookup returns CDR1 SEHNR and CDR2 FQNEAQ (reference sequence). CDR3 length: 12 residues. V was clipped by 1 base and J by 2 bases, with 0 bases between them. DNA of the CDR3: TGTGCCAGCAGCTTAGGCAATCAGCCCCAGCATTTT. It specifies CASSLGNQPQHF. Full variable domain (rest looked up from reference TRBV7-9 and TRBJ1-5): DTGVSQNPRHKITKRGQNVTFRCDPISEHNRLYWYRQTLGQGPEFLTYFQNEAQLEKSRLLSDRFSAERPKGSFSTLEIQRTEQGDSAMYLCASSLGNQPQHFGDGTRLSIL.

The J gene is TRBJ2-5, the V gene TRBV7-9, with D perhaps matching TRBD2 (5 bases). This CDR3 comprises 15 residues. Trimming took off 5 bases at V and 1 base at J, with 14 bases between the two ends. Germline V gives CDR1 SEHNR, CDR2 FQNEAQ (reference sequence). This CDR3 reads CASSDPTGFQETQYF. CDR3 DNA: TGTGCCAGCAGCGACCCCACGGGGTTCCAAGAGACCCAGTACTTC.

J is TRBJ1-2 and V is TRBV5-1; D unresolved. Germline values: CDR1 SGHRS, CDR2 YFSETQ. Trimming took off 0 bases at V and 0 bases at J, with 15 bases between the two ends. The CDR3 consists of 17 residues. The CDR3 here is CASSLGDGGPTNYGYTF. CDR3 nucleotides: TGCGCCAGCAGCTTGGGTGACGGAGGACCCACTAACTATGGCTACACCTTC.

The chain recombines TRBV7-8 with TRBJ1-2; D not resolved. The CDR3 runs 12 residues. CDR1 is SGHVS, CDR2 FQNEAQ, per germline. Trimming shortened V by 3 bases and J by 6 bases, and 8 bases separated the two germline ends. This CDR3 is CASSLTPNGYTF. The CDR3 DNA follows: TGTGCCAGCAGCTTGACTCCTAATGGCTACACCTTC.

This chain joins TRBV19 and TRBJ1-3; TRBD1 matches 7 bases. Germline V gene lookup returns CDR1 LNHDA and CDR2 SQIVND (reference sequence). V lost 3 bases to trimming and J lost 1 base; unmatched junction nucleotides: 6. The CDR3 loop spans 16 amino acids. As DNA, the CDR3 is TGTGCCAGTAGTATTCGAGACAGGGAATCTGGAAACACCATATATTTT. Its translation is CASSIRDRESGNTIYF.

The chain employs TRBV12-5 and TRBJ2-2; no reliable D call. This CDR3 region has 12 residues. V lost 5 bases to trimming and J lost 5 bases, with 6 bases between them. CDR1 and CDR2 (germline): LGHNT, FRNRAP. The CDR3 sequence: CASGPTTGELFF. DNA for the CDR3: TGTGCTAGTGGTCCGACAACCGGGGAGCTGTTTTTT.

J is TRBJ1-2 and V is TRBV4-1, with D possibly matching TRBD1 (5 bases). Germline assignment: CDR1 MGHRA and CDR2 YSYEKL. The V gene lost 6 bases and the J gene lost 7 bases, with 12 bases spanning the gap. The CDR3 is 12 amino acids. CDR3 region: CASSKGTAGYTF. As DNA, the CDR3 is TGCGCCAGCAGTAAGGGGACGGCTGGCTACACCTTC.

The chain uses TRBV4-1 and TRBJ1-4, with a possible D match to TRBD1 (6 bases). Trimming stripped 0 bases from V and 8 bases from J, with 13 bases between. The germline gives CDR1 MGHRA, CDR2 YSYEKL. The CDR3 is 15 residues long. The CDR3, as DNA: TGCGCCAGCAGCCAAGAATGGGGGCGTCAGGAAAAACTGTTTTTT. Its translation is CASSQEWGRQEKLFF.

This sequence joins TRBV2 and TRBJ2-4; D is unclear. Between the trimmed V and J ends, which lost 11 bases and 3 bases, there was a span of 20 bases. Germline lookup yields CDR1 SNHLY and CDR2 FYNNEI. The CDR3 covers 15 residues. CDR3 nucleotides: TGTGCCGGAAGAACCGGTCTCCTTGGCAAAAACATTCAGTACTTC. Its protein product is CAGRTGLLGKNIQYF.

The rearrangement joins TRBV5-1 to TRBJ2-7; D is unclear. The germline V gene encodes CDR1 SGHRS and CDR2 YFSETQ. The CDR3 runs to 12 residues. V was trimmed by 1 base and J by 5 bases, leaving 7 bases between them. This CDR3 is CASSLSDHEQYF. CDR3 in DNA: TGCGCCAGCAGCTTGTCGGACCACGAGCAGTACTTC. Full variable domain (missing parts from reference TRBV5-1 and TRBJ2-7): KAGVTQTPRYLIKTRGQQVTLSCSPISGHRSVSWYQQTPGQGLQFLFEYFSETQRNKGNFPGRFSGRQFSNSRSEMNVSTLELGDSALYLCASSLSDHEQYFGPGTRLTVT.